Presented here are 26 T cell receptor beta chains from one specimen sequenced in a study of T-cell reconstitution after alpha-beta-depleted transplantation in children. It was with unique molecular identifiers that the TCRbeta library was prepared. TCRdb passed the PCR reads through MiXCR, listing each CDR3 protein once. The table has more than 150,000 distinct CDR3 sequences, roughly 15% seen once. Sequences were derived from PBMCs from the stem cell graft donor, sampled from the stem cell graft. These receptors all come from a human donor who donated a stem cell graft to a child with acute lymphoblastic leukemia.

This clonotype showed up many times. This sequence joins TRBV29-1 and TRBJ2-5; 9 nucleotides line up with TRBD1. The CDR3 spans 14 residues. The J segment lost 5 bases and the V segment lost 3 bases, leaving 7 bases of the junction unmatched. Per germline, CDR1 SQVTM and CDR2 ANQGSEA. The CDR3 sequence: CSVDGEDRGETQYF. CDR3 coding DNA: TGCAGCGTTGATGGAGAGGACAGGGGTGAGACCCAGTACTTC.

This clonotype appeared many times. V usage is TRBV12-3 or TRBV12-4 and J usage is TRBJ1-3; D call uncertain. The CDR3 contains 13 residues. Trimming cost V 7 bases and J 0 bases, with 7 bases left between them. CDR3 loop: CASTPVSGNTIYF. In DNA form, the CDR3 reads TGTGCCAGCACCCCTGTCTCTGGAAACACCATATATTTT.

This clonotype was seen only a few times. The V gene is TRBV20-1, the J gene TRBJ2-7, with 9 bases lining up with TRBD1. CDR3 length: 16 amino acids. Germline CDR1 reads DFQATT; CDR2 reads SNEGSKA (reference sequence). V was pared by 3 bases and J by 6 bases, with 15 bases of the junction left unmatched. The CDR3 DNA follows: TGCAGTGCTAGTGGAACCGACAGGGGGAGTCTTAGCGAGCAGTACTTC. Protein: CSASGTDRGSLSEQYF.

This clonotype has a count of ten or more. V and J are TRBV5-1 and TRBJ2-5; no clear D. Germline V gene data show CDR1 as SGHRS and CDR2 as YFSETQ. The V end was cut by 4 bases, the J end by 2 bases, with 12 bases between. The CDR3 is 14 amino acids. CDR3 protein: CASSLGQAQETQYF. Written as DNA, the CDR3 is TGCGCCAGCAGCCTAGGGCAGGCACAAGAGACCCAGTACTTC.

This clonotype has a count of ten or more. This chain uses TRBV5-1 with TRBJ2-2; 9 positions match TRBD2. In germline, CDR1 is SGHRS, CDR2 YFSETQ. The CDR3 length is 16 residues. V trimming: 4 bases; J trimming: 3 bases; junction bases outside the gene matches: 7. The CDR3 sequence is CASSPSIAGDTGELFF. The DNA for the CDR3 is TGCGCCAGCAGCCCCTCCATAGCGGGGGACACCGGGGAGCTGTTTTTT.

The V call is TRBV30, the J call TRBJ1-4; 10 bases fit TRBD1. V was clipped by 3 bases and J by 4 bases; unmatched bases: 2. CDR3 size: 14 residues. Germline V lookup: CDR1 GTSNPN, CDR2 SVGIG (reference sequence). The CDR3 DNA is TGTGCCTGGAGCCGGACAGGGGGTAATGAAAAACTGTTTTTT. This codes for CAWSRTGGNEKLFF.

This clonotype has at least ten counts. V is TRBV10-3 and J is TRBJ2-5, with D unresolved. Germline values: CDR1 ENHRY, CDR2 SYGVKD. V was cut by 0 bases and J by 3 bases, with 2 bases left in between. The CDR3 sequence is 12 residues long. CDR3 in amino acids: CAISESEETQYF. In nucleotides, the CDR3 is TGTGCCATCAGTGAGTCGGAAGAGACCCAGTACTTC.

Only one count was recorded for this clonotype. J is TRBJ1-1 and V is TRBV19; D possibly corresponds to TRBD1 (6 bases). CDR1 and CDR2 from the germline V gene are LNHDA and SQIVND (reference sequence). The CDR3 extends over 15 amino acids. The V gene lost 6 bases and the J gene lost 0 bases, with 14 bases spanning the gap. The DNA of the CDR3 is TGTGCCAGTAGACCCCGGGGGGGCTTGAACACTGAAGCTTTCTTT. Translating gives CASRPRGGLNTEAFF.

In its sample, this clonotype was seen a few times. The CDR3 sequence is CSAKPSGRGADTQYF. DNA for the CDR3: TGCAGTGCTAAGCCTAGCGGGAGAGGGGCAGATACGCAGTATTTT. The rearrangement joins TRBV20-1 to TRBJ2-3; 10 bases are shared with TRBD2. Germline V gene lookup returns CDR1 DFQATT and CDR2 SNEGSKA (reference sequence). Trimming cost V 4 bases and J 4 bases; bases outside gene matches: 8. The CDR3 spans 15 residues.

Turning to this clonotype: A junction boundary mismatches the germline segment, possibly from a read error. This chain links TRBV3-1 with TRBJ1-2; D may be TRBD1 (6 bases). Per germline, CDR1 LGHDT and CDR2 YNNKEL (reference sequence). There are 19 residues in the CDR3. The CDR3 loop is CACSQLAEDRVGKAYGYTF. CDR3 DNA sequence: TGTGCCTGCAGCCAGTTAGCCGAGGACAGAGTAGGGAAAGCCTATGGCTACACCTTC.

This clonotype was recorded many times. The J gene is TRBJ2-7, the V gene TRBV15, with TRBD1 matching 8 bases. J gave up 3 bases and V 4 bases, and 11 bases lay outside the gene matches. Germline values: CDR1 LNHNV, CDR2 YYDKDF (reference sequence). There are 16 residues in the CDR3. CDR3 in amino acids: CATSTSRQGFFYEQYF. DNA of the CDR3: TGTGCCACCAGCACCTCCAGACAGGGGTTCTTCTACGAGCAGTACTTC.

This clonotype showed up many times. V and J are TRBV24-1 and TRBJ2-3; 11 bases match TRBD2. The CDR3 has 15 amino acids. V was clipped by 4 bases and J by 4 bases; unmatched bases: 3. CDR1 is KGHDR and CDR2 is SFDVKD in the germline V gene. CDR3 DNA sequence: TGTGCCACCAGTGACCCTAGCGGGAGGTCAGATACGCAGTATTTT. Translated: CATSDPSGRSDTQYF.

This clonotype was found many times. J is TRBJ2-1 and V is TRBV5-1; D gene uncertain. The CDR3 runs to 11 residues. Trimming cost V 0 bases and J 9 bases, with 4 bases left between them. Germline values: CDR1 SGHRS, CDR2 YFSETQ. CDR3 DNA sequence: TGCGCCAGCAGCTTGGAGTTTGAGCAGTTCTTC. Translated, it gives CASSLEFEQFF.

Many counts were recorded for this clonotype. The V call is TRBV10-3, the J call TRBJ2-7; D perhaps matches TRBD2 (6 bases). V was shortened by 7 bases and J by 1 base, with 14 bases between the two germline ends. This CDR3 contains 14 residues. CDR1 and CDR2 from the germline V gene are ENHRY and SYGVKD. CDR3 protein: CAIKYAGRSYEQYF. The DNA for the CDR3 is TGTGCCATCAAATACGCGGGAAGATCCTACGAGCAGTACTTC.

This clonotype has just one count. This sequence may be a read error, since a much larger clone differs from it by one base. The V call is TRBV5-5, the J call TRBJ1-2; D may be TRBD1 (5 bases). Germline V gives CDR1 SGHKS, CDR2 YYEKEE (reference sequence). The CDR3 has 15 residues. CDR3 coding DNA: TGTGCCAGCAGCCCCCTAACGGAGGGGCAAGGTGGCGACACCTTC. Its translation is CASSPLTEGQGGDTF. The entire variable domain, with the rest obtained from reference TRBV5-5 and TRBJ1-2, is as follows: DAGVTQSPTHLIKTRGQQVTLRCSPISGHKSVSWYQQVLGQGPQFIFQYYEKEERGRGNFPDRFSARQFPNYSSELNVNALLLGDSALYLCASSPLTEGQGGDTFGSGTRLTVV.

This clonotype was observed a few times. In DNA, the CDR3 is TGCGCCAGCAGTTCACTAGCGGGAGGGCCGAATGAGCAGTTCTTC. Translated, it gives CASSSLAGGPNEQFF. The gene calls are TRBV10-1 and TRBJ2-1; 13 nucleotides align to TRBD2. Germline loops: CDR1 WNHNN, CDR2 SYGVQD (reference sequence). J gave up 7 bases and V 5 bases, and 5 bases lay outside the gene matches. This CDR3 spans 15 amino acids.

This clonotype was seen ten or more times. The chain uses TRBV12-3 or TRBV12-4 and TRBJ1-2; 7 bases fit TRBD1. The CDR3 covers 13 residues. With V trimmed by 6 bases and J by 6 bases, 7 bases remained unmatched. CDR3 amino acids: CASRISGQDGYTF. For the CDR3, the DNA is TGTGCCAGCAGGATCAGCGGACAGGATGGCTACACCTTC.

This clonotype was seen many times. This chain uses TRBV6-5 with TRBJ1-2; no firm D call. Trimming took 10 bases from V and 5 from J, leaving 8 bases between them. The CDR3 consists of 10 residues. CDR1 is MNHEY and CDR2 is SVGAGI in the germline V gene. The CDR3: CATLLYGYTF. For the CDR3, the DNA is TGTGCCACCTTACTTTATGGCTACACCTTC.

The chain links TRBV7-2 to TRBJ2-5; weak D call: TRBD2 (5 bases). Trimming removed 1 base from V and 6 bases from J, with 9 bases in between. This CDR3 spans 13 amino acids. Germline CDR1 and CDR2: SGHTA and FQGNSA. CDR3 bases: TGTGCCAGCAGCTTAGAAAGGGAGAAGACCCAGTACTTC. Translated, it gives CASSLEREKTQYF.

This clonotype appeared many times. The chain has TRBV20-1 and TRBJ2-7, with 12 nucleotides matching TRBD2. The CDR3 has 15 amino acids. CDR1 is DFQATT, CDR2 SNEGSKA, per germline (reference sequence). V lost 1 base, J lost 6 bases, and 7 bases stayed unmatched. This CDR3 is CSARGPTSGRSEQYF. As DNA, the CDR3 is TGCAGTGCTAGAGGACCGACTAGCGGGAGATCCGAGCAGTACTTC.

V gene TRBV20-1 combines with J gene TRBJ1-4; D is ambiguous. V dropped 2 bases and J dropped 8 bases, with 9 bases sitting between them. This CDR3 is 12 amino acids long. Germline values: CDR1 DFQATT, CDR2 SNEGSKA (reference sequence). This chain's CDR3 is CSARSDQEKLFF. CDR3 coding DNA: TGCAGTGCTAGATCGGATCAGGAAAAACTGTTTTTT.

There are many counts of this clonotype. The chain links TRBV5-1 to TRBJ2-7; TRBD1 is a possible D gene (8 bases). Trimming cost V 3 bases and J 5 bases, with 21 bases left between them. The CDR3 spans 16 residues. CDR1 SGHRS and CDR2 YFSETQ come from the germline V gene. The CDR3 nucleotides read TGCGCCAGCAGCTCCCAGGGGGCGGGAGCAGCCCACGAGCAGTACTTC. Translation gives CASSSQGAGAAHEQYF.

This clonotype was picked up many times. The J gene is TRBJ2-6, the V gene TRBV5-1; no reliable D call. Trimming cost V 4 bases and J 0 bases, with 8 bases left between them. The CDR3 sequence is 15 residues long. Germline assignment: CDR1 SGHRS and CDR2 YFSETQ. The CDR3 sequence is CASSATLSGANVLTF. CDR3 sequence (DNA): TGCGCCAGCAGCGCGACCCTCTCTGGGGCCAACGTCCTGACTTTC.

There are many counts of this clonotype. This sequence joins TRBV20-1 and TRBJ2-2; D possibly corresponds to TRBD2 (7 bases). This CDR3 has 16 residues. The germline V gene encodes CDR1 DFQATT and CDR2 SNEGSKA (reference sequence). V was shortened by 5 bases and J by 4 bases, with 20 bases between the two germline ends. The CDR3 DNA is TGCAGTGCTCCCTTATACGGGGGGCTTGGCACCGGGGAGCTGTTTTTT. Translating gives CSAPLYGGLGTGELFF.

The J gene is TRBJ2-1, the V gene TRBV20-1, with 7 bases matching TRBD2. CDR1 is DFQATT and CDR2 is SNEGSKA in the germline V gene (reference sequence). The trim removed 3 bases at V and 5 bases at J, leaving 4 bases unmatched. CDR3 size: 13 residues. This CDR3 is CSARSGTNNEQFF. The CDR3 DNA sequence: TGCAGTGCTAGGTCGGGGACTAACAATGAGCAGTTCTTC.

This clonotype was found many times. The rearrangement joins TRBV29-1 to TRBJ2-7; 10 bases fit TRBD2. Germline V lookup: CDR1 SQVTM, CDR2 ANQGSEA. V was clipped by 4 bases and J by 2 bases; unmatched bases: 8. The CDR3 runs to 15 residues. In DNA form, the CDR3 reads TGCAGCGTTGTATTGGCTAGCGGGAGCCCCTACGAGCAGTACTTC. This encodes CSVVLASGSPYEQYF.